This note documents a single T cell receptor beta chain sequence. These data are taken from a study of blood T cell repertoires in COVID-19. As for the study in general: Sample material is recorded as cDNA or gDNA derived from T cells, B-cell-depleted T cells, or PBMCs.

The CDR3 totals 15 residues. J was trimmed by 5 bases and V by 4 bases; bases with no gene match: 5. The germline V gene has CDR1 SGHNT and CDR2 YYREEE (reference sequence). In the study's own analysis: Reference gene primer amplification in the assay estimated nucleated cell counts. Produced via immunoSEQ multiplex PCR; TCRdb's table is partial and in-frame only. That table furnishes V, J and clone size, whereas the DNA furnished D and trimming. This repertoire shows under 250,000 clones, 85% found once; its top ten account for more than 6%. The TCR comes from a woman aged 55-70 years with active or convalescent COVID-19. The sequenced sample was peripheral blood. J is TRBJ2-1 and V is TRBV5-4; the match to TRBD1 covers 11 bases. Here the CDR3 DNA reads TGTGCCAGCAGCCCGGGGGGACAGGGGGACAATGAGCAGTTCTTC. It encodes CASSPGGQGDNEQFF.